This TCR beta chain stems from a study of lung T cells in sarcoidosis with Löfgren's syndrome. Across the whole study: Analyses focused on Löfgren's syndrome patients.

MiXCR was run by TCRdb on the reads, yielding one entry per CDR3 protein. Among more than 8,500 distinct CDR3 sequences, approximately 20% were seen once, and the ten largest hold around 6.7%. This clonotype was counted at least ten times. Its target is not known. Germline V gives CDR1 LGHNA, CDR2 YNFKEQ. Trimming cost V 0 bases and J 7 bases, with 15 bases left between them. This CDR3 region has 15 residues. The study's findings and limits: In alpha-beta pairs, TRAV12-1 favored TRBV2, and their CDR3s were homologous. Sarcoidosis antigen recognition was only suggested, antigen unidentified. Versus controls, Löfgren's syndrome patients reportedly showed TRAV12-1 and TRBV2 as most expanded.

Sequencing was carried out using CD4+ T cells from bronchoalveolar lavage. The gene calls are TRBV4-2 and TRBJ1-2, with a weak D call TRBD1 (6 bases). The receptor comes from a human donor with sarcoidosis (Löfgren's syndrome or another form), or a control subject (not recorded which). CDR3 coding DNA: TGTGCCAGCAGCCAAGATACCAGGGGAGAGGCTGGCTACACCTTC. This codes for CASSQDTRGEAGYTF.